A single sample gave rise to the 20 T cell receptor beta chains below, sequenced in a study of identical twins. MiXCR was run by TCRdb on the 5' RACE reads, yielding one entry per CDR3 protein. Altogether 550,000 to 700,000 distinct CDR3 sequences are present, about 20% being singletons, with the ten largest covering roughly 4%. The same sample was also studied in work on T cells expressing NK-cell markers.

Sequencing was done on a sample of PBMCs. These receptors originate from a young woman in good health.

This clonotype came up once. This chain uses TRBV6-5 with TRBJ2-1; tentatively, D is TRBD2 (5 bases). Germline CDR1 is MNHEY and CDR2 is SVGAGI. V was shortened by 5 bases and J by 4 bases, with 18 bases between the two germline ends. The CDR3 has 16 residues. CDR3 bases: TGTGCCAGCAGTCACGGCAGCGAGCGGCCATACAATGAGCAGTTCTTC. Translating gives CASSHGSERPYNEQFF.

The chain links TRBV12-3 or TRBV12-4 to TRBJ1-1; D is undetermined. This CDR3 spans 13 amino acids. The V gene lost 8 bases and the J gene lost 1 base, with 11 bases spanning the gap. The CDR3 DNA reads as TGTGCCAGCTTCCAGGTCGGGAACACTGAAGCTTTCTTT. This codes for CASFQVGNTEAFF.

The J gene is TRBJ2-7, the V gene TRBV14, with 7 nucleotides matching TRBD1. The CDR3 loop spans 17 amino acids. V lost 0 bases and J lost 3; bases outside the gene matches: 11. In germline, CDR1 is SGHDN, CDR2 FVKESK. The CDR3 region is CASSQEGLIGGFYEQYF. The CDR3 DNA sequence: TGTGCCAGCAGCCAAGAAGGTCTGATAGGGGGCTTCTACGAGCAGTACTTC.

V usage is TRBV15 and J usage is TRBJ2-7; D gene uncertain. Looked up from germline, CDR1 is LNHNV and CDR2 is YYDKDF (reference sequence). V was clipped by 0 bases and J by 4 bases, with 7 bases between them. This CDR3 region has 13 residues. This chain's CDR3 is CATSREPRYEQYF. CDR3 nucleotides: TGTGCCACCAGCAGAGAGCCCAGGTACGAGCAGTACTTC. The variable domain in full, completed from reference TRBV15 and TRBJ2-7, reads DAMVIQNPRYQVTQFGKPVTLSCSQTLNHNVMYWYQQKSSQAPKLLFHYYDKDFNNEADTPDNFQSRRPNTSFCFLDIRSPGLGDTAMYLCATSREPRYEQYFGPGTRLTVT.

Ten or more counts support this clonotype. The rearrangement uses TRBV27 and TRBJ1-1, with a weak D call TRBD1 (6 bases). The CDR3 extends over 14 amino acids. Germline CDR1 MNHEY, CDR2 SMNVEV (reference sequence). Trimming cost V 5 bases and J 1 base, with 11 bases left between them. CDR3 sequence: CASSLTGPNTEAFF. CDR3 DNA: TGTGCCAGCAGTCTAACAGGGCCGAACACTGAAGCTTTCTTT.

This clonotype was found many times. The chain links TRBV28 to TRBJ2-7, with D hard to call. Germline assignment: CDR1 MDHEN and CDR2 SYDVKM. CDR3 length: 12 amino acids. Trimming removed 10 bases at V and 3 bases at J, with 13 bases between. The CDR3 DNA is TGTGCCATCTCTCTCCCGGACTACGAGCAGTACTTC. It specifies CAISLPDYEQYF.

The gene calls are TRBV12-3 or TRBV12-4 and TRBJ2-3, with D hard to call. V was pared by 5 bases and J by 10 bases, with 22 bases between. The CDR3 spans 15 residues. The CDR3 nucleotides are TGTGCCAGCAGTCAGAGAGACGTCCCGGGTGTTTCGCAGTATTTT. Protein sequence: CASSQRDVPGVSQYF.

The chain links TRBV10-1 to TRBJ1-2; TRBD1 might be the D (5 bases). This CDR3 spans 13 amino acids. Germline lookup yields CDR1 WNHNN and CDR2 SYGVQD (reference sequence). V dropped 8 bases and J dropped 2 bases, with 12 bases sitting between them. The CDR3 sequence: CASSPAGNYGYTF. The DNA of the CDR3 is TGCGCCAGCTCTCCAGCAGGGAACTATGGCTACACCTTC.

This clonotype was detected a few times. The chain has TRBV20-1 and TRBJ2-1; D remains ambiguous. CDR1 and CDR2 from the germline V gene are DFQATT and SNEGSKA (reference sequence). V was shortened by 6 bases and J by 4 bases, with 7 bases between the two germline ends. The CDR3 has 11 amino acids. The DNA for the CDR3 is TGCAGTGCGGCGAAGTACAATGAGCAGTTCTTC. Translated, it gives CSAAKYNEQFF.

This chain uses TRBV7-2 with TRBJ1-1, with D uncertain. This CDR3 has 12 residues. CDR1 and CDR2 (germline): SGHTA, FQGNSA. V was clipped by 4 bases and J by 5 bases, with 8 bases between them. The CDR3 loop is CASSSQLTEAFF. The CDR3 bases are TGTGCCAGCAGCTCACAGCTAACTGAAGCTTTCTTT.

The chain carries TRBV20-1 and TRBJ2-3; 11 bases map to TRBD2. Trimming took 7 bases from V and 2 from J; bases not matched to a gene: 5. The CDR3 totals 14 residues. CDR1 is DFQATT and CDR2 is SNEGSKA in the germline V gene (reference sequence). The CDR3 DNA is TGCAGTGGATCTAGCGGGGGGACCACAGATACGCAGTATTTT. Its protein product is CSGSSGGTTDTQYF.

There are many counts of this clonotype. V usage is TRBV6-1 and J usage is TRBJ2-3, with 7 positions matching TRBD2. CDR1 and CDR2 from the germline V gene are MNHNS and SASEGT. The junction had 6 bases not matched to a gene; V was cut back by 6 bases and J by 3 bases. This CDR3 comprises 14 residues. CDR3 in DNA: TGTGCCAGCAGCGCGGCGGGAGTAACAGATACGCAGTATTTT. As protein: CASSAAGVTDTQYF.

In this sample, this clonotype turned up a few times. This chain links TRBV20-1 with TRBJ2-2, with D uncertain. The V end lost 3 bases, the J end lost 0 bases, and 8 bases lay between the germline ends. In germline, CDR1 is DFQATT, CDR2 SNEGSKA (reference sequence). This CDR3 region has 14 residues. CDR3 sequence reads: CSASPHTNTGELFF. CDR3 nucleotides: TGCAGTGCTAGTCCGCATACGAACACCGGGGAGCTGTTTTTT.

This clonotype was seen only a few times. CDR3 coding DNA: TGTGCCATCAGTGAACGGGGGGCCAATGAAAATGAGCAGTTCTTC. Translated, it gives CAISERGANENEQFF. The chain uses TRBV10-3 and TRBJ2-1, with D tentatively TRBD2 (7 bases). Germline V lookup: CDR1 ENHRY, CDR2 SYGVKD. The CDR3 spans 15 residues. Trimming removed 3 bases at V and 7 bases at J, with 16 bases between.

The sample holds a few counts of this clonotype. The V call is TRBV29-1, the J call TRBJ2-7, with a possible D match to TRBD2 (6 bases). The V end was cut by 6 bases, the J end by 1 base, with 13 bases between. CDR3 length equals 13 residues. Germline values: CDR1 SQVTM, CDR2 ANQGSEA. The CDR3 here is CSVRGGVSYEQYF. CDR3 sequence (DNA): TGCAGCGTCCGAGGAGGGGTTTCCTACGAGCAGTACTTC.

This clonotype was counted between two and nine times. The V call is TRBV5-1, the J call TRBJ2-5, with TRBD2 identical over 7 bases. The CDR3 runs to 16 residues. J was trimmed by 4 bases and V by 0 bases; bases with no gene match: 9. Germline V gene lookup returns CDR1 SGHRS and CDR2 YFSETQ. CDR3 DNA sequence: TGCGCCAGCAGCTTGGGATATAGCGGGTGGAGAGAGACCCAGTACTTC. As protein: CASSLGYSGWRETQYF.

This clonotype was observed at least ten times. The V gene is TRBV12-3 or TRBV12-4, the J gene TRBJ1-1, with unresolved D. This CDR3 is built from 14 residues. V lost 3 bases and J 1 base, leaving 9 bases between the germline ends. CDR3 coding DNA: TGTGCCAGCAGTTTCAGTCTAACGAACACTGAAGCTTTCTTT. Protein: CASSFSLTNTEAFF.

In this sample, this clonotype turned up a few times. The rearrangement joins TRBV29-1 to TRBJ2-1; 15 bases are a match to TRBD2. The CDR3 is made up of 13 amino acids. Germline loops: CDR1 SQVTM, CDR2 ANQGSEA. Losses at the gene ends were 7 bases for V and 10 bases for J; bases not matched to a gene: 5. CDR3 sequence: CSAGLAGGREQFF. In nucleotides, the CDR3 is TGCAGCGCCGGACTAGCGGGGGGGCGCGAGCAGTTCTTC.

The chain combines TRBV12-3 or TRBV12-4 with TRBJ1-2; weak D call: TRBD1 (5 bases). CDR3 length: 13 residues. Between the trimmed V and J ends, which lost 2 bases and 8 bases, there was a span of 12 bases. The CDR3 sequence: CASSLQPGNGYTF. CDR3 in DNA: TGTGCCAGCAGTTTACAGCCAGGGAACGGCTACACCTTC.

This clonotype was seen repeatedly, ten times or more. The chain employs TRBV20-1 and TRBJ2-2; no clear D. The V end was cut by 3 bases, the J end by 2 bases, with 10 bases between. The CDR3 has 14 residues. Germline V gene sequence: CDR1 DFQATT, CDR2 SNEGSKA (reference sequence). Here the CDR3 DNA reads TGCAGTGCTAGGGTGGCCGAAAACACCGGGGAGCTGTTTTTT. Its translation: CSARVAENTGELFF.